The next 9 T cell receptor beta chains were all read from a single sample in a study of spatial heterogeneity in lung cancer. TCRdb re-called the 5' RACE reads through MiXCR, storing one row per CDR3 protein. Of nearly 50,000 distinct CDR3 sequences in the sample, 7.6% were seen once. Time point reported: sample taken at primary tumor resection. Extraction of whole RNA from tumor, nontumor lung or frozen PBMC preceded unsorted sequencing. The material sequenced was PBMCs, taken at surgery. The origin of the receptors is a female donor with early-stage non-small cell lung cancer.

This clonotype was counted only a few times. V and J are TRBV6-2 or TRBV6-3 and TRBJ2-3; D is unresolved. With 2 bases removed from V and 2 bases from J, the gap between germline ends came to 2 bases. CDR3 length: 12 amino acids. Per germline, CDR1 MNHEY and CDR2 SVGEGT. The CDR3 spells CASSYLTDTQYF. In nucleotides, the CDR3 is TGTGCCAGCAGTTACCTCACAGATACGCAGTATTTT.

V gene TRBV6-2 or TRBV6-3 combines with J gene TRBJ2-4; 9 positions match TRBD2. The CDR3 runs to 12 residues. V shed 0 bases and J 14 bases; nucleotides not matched to a gene: 2. CDR1 MNHEY and CDR2 SVGEGT come from the germline V gene. The DNA for the CDR3 is TGTGCCAGCAGTTACTCCGGGACTAGCAAGTACTTC. This codes for CASSYSGTSKYF.

This clonotype came up a few times. The J gene is TRBJ1-2, the V gene TRBV10-3, with D perhaps TRBD1 (5 bases). The CDR3 sequence is 16 residues long. V was shortened by 0 bases and J by 0 bases, with 11 bases between the two germline ends. The germline V gene has CDR1 ENHRY and CDR2 SYGVKD. The CDR3 nucleotides are TGTGCCATCAGTGAGTCGAGACAGAAAGCTAACTATGGCTACACCTTC. This encodes CAISESRQKANYGYTF.

The chain couples TRBV3-1 to TRBJ2-1; 12 nucleotides line up with TRBD1. This CDR3 has 16 residues. J lost 9 bases, V lost 6 bases, and 12 bases had no gene match. Germline V CDR1 and CDR2: LGHDT, YNNKEL (reference sequence). The CDR3 DNA is TGTGCCAGCAGAAAAGAAAAGGGACAGGGGGCAACTGAGCAGTTCTTC. Translated, it gives CASRKEKGQGATEQFF.

The V call is TRBV4-1, the J call TRBJ2-3, with TRBD2 identical over 15 bases. Germline V CDR1 and CDR2: MGHRA, YSYEKL. The CDR3 loop spans 16 amino acids. The V and J ends lost 1 base and 7 bases, in that order; junction bases with no gene match: 3. CDR3 coding DNA: TGCGCCAGCAGCCAAGGGACTAGCGGGGGGGCGAATACGCAGTATTTT. Translation gives CASSQGTSGGANTQYF.

The chain links TRBV6-2 or TRBV6-3 to TRBJ2-7; D uncertain. The V gene lost 2 bases and the J gene lost 0 bases, with 8 bases spanning the gap. CDR1 is MNHEY and CDR2 is SVGEGT in the germline V gene. The CDR3 spans 14 residues. As DNA, the CDR3 is TGTGCCAGCAGTTACGGGGATCGCTCCTACGAGCAGTACTTC. Translating it yields CASSYGDRSYEQYF.

This clonotype was observed many times. The chain carries TRBV9 and TRBJ2-2, with D possibly matching TRBD1 (6 bases). This CDR3 is built from 13 residues. Germline lookup yields CDR1 SGDLS and CDR2 YYNGEE. Trimming removed 5 bases at V and 2 bases at J, with 7 bases between. The CDR3 bases are TGTGCCAGCAGGACAGGAAACACCGGGGAGCTGTTTTTT. It is translated as CASRTGNTGELFF.

Here the CDR3 DNA reads TGTGCCAGCAGTCAAACAGTAAGCACAGATACGCAGTATTTT. It codes for CASSQTVSTDTQYF. The chain combines TRBV28 with TRBJ2-3; D is ambiguous. This CDR3 has 14 amino acids. In germline, CDR1 is MDHEN, CDR2 SYDVKM. Trimming removed 5 bases at V and 0 bases at J, with 9 bases between.

This clonotype was recorded at least ten times. This chain uses TRBV6-5 with TRBJ2-2, with D uncertain. V was clipped by 6 bases and J by 4 bases, with 6 bases between them. Germline lookup yields CDR1 MNHEY and CDR2 SVGAGI. CDR3 length: 12 residues. CDR3 sequence: CASRVGTGELFF. The DNA of the CDR3 is TGTGCCAGCAGGGTGGGCACCGGGGAGCTGTTTTTT.